This T cell receptor (beta chain) stems from a study of graft-versus-host responses after intestinal transplantation. The overall study: Those transplanted obtained multivisceral, liver-intestinal, or isolated intestinal grafts. Study observations and caveats: Some patients had graft-donor T cell macrochimerism, and their allografts showed high graft-versus-host to host-versus-graft clonal ratios.

Measured with immunoSEQ multiplex PCR; TCRdb has only the in-frame clones, and not every one. The sample contains approximately 70,000 clones, about 80% of which appear only once. V dropped 5 bases and J dropped 4; count of bases not matched to a gene: 6. The CDR3 runs 14 residues. The V gene's germline CDR1 is SGHTA and CDR2 FQGNSA. A note on this clone: Antigen: not known.

The V and J genes are TRBV7-2 and TRBJ1-2, with 8 positions matching TRBD1. Material: unstimulated CD4+ T cells sorted from spleen or lymph node cells, obtained before transplant. The receptor was isolated from a human donor who was the organ donor for an intestinal transplant. The DNA of the CDR3 is TGTGCCAGCAGCGTAGAAGGACAGGGCTATGGCTACACCTTC. Its protein is CASSVEGQGYGYTF.